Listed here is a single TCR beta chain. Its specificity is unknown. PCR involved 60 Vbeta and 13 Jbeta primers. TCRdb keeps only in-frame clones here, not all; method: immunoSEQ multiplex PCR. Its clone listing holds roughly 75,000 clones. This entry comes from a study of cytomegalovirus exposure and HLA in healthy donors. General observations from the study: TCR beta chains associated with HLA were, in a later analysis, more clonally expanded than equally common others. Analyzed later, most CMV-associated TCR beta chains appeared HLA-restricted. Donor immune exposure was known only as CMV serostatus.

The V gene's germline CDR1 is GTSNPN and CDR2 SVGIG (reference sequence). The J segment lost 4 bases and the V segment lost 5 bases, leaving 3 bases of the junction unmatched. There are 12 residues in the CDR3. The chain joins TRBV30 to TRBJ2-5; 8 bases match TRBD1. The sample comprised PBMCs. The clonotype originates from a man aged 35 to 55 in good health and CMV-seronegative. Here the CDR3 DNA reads TGTGCCTGGGACACAGGGGGAGAGACCCAGTACTTC. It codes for CAWDTGGETQYF.